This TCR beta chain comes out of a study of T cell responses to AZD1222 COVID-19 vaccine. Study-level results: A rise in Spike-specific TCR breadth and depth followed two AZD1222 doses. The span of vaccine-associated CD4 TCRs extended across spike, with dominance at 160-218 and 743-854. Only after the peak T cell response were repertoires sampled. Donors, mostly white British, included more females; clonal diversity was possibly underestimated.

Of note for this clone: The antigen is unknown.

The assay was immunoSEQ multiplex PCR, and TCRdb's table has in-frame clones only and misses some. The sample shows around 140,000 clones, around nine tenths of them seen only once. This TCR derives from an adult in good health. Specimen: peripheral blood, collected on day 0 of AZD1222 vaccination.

The CDR3 reads CAISDRQLDGQPQHF. Written as DNA, the CDR3 is TGTGCCATCAGTGATAGACAGCTAGACGGTCAGCCCCAGCATTTT. This rearrangement joins TRBV10-3 to TRBJ1-5; D may be TRBD1 (5 bases). CDR3 length: 15 residues. V was shortened by 3 bases and J by 6 bases, with 15 bases between the two germline ends. The germline V gene encodes CDR1 ENHRY and CDR2 SYGVKD.